The clone carrying this T cell receptor beta chain was recorded a few times. These data originate in a study of blood T cell repertoires in COVID-19. As for the study in general: COVID-19 samples collected from the United States, Italy and Spain covered acute and convalescent phases. T cells, B-cell-depleted T cells, or PBMCs provided the cDNA or gDNA that served as material.

This CDR3 comprises 14 residues. The germline gives CDR1 SQVTM, CDR2 ANQGSEA. V lost 0 bases to trimming and J lost 4 bases; unmatched junction nucleotides: 3. In the authors' methods: Amplified reference gene primers provided the basis for estimating nucleated cell counts. Measured with immunoSEQ multiplex PCR; TCRdb has only the in-frame clones, and not every one. From that table come the V and J calls and clone size; the DNA was used to work out D and trimming. The data hold 200,000 to 250,000 clones, with approximately 83% observed a single time. The TCR was taken from a woman aged 30 to 39 with COVID-19, enrolled during active disease. The J gene is TRBJ2-4, the V gene TRBV29-1; 7 nucleotides align to TRBD1. Material: peripheral blood. The CDR3 DNA is TGCAGCGTTGAAGATTGGGGACAGAAAAACATTCAGTACTTC. Its protein product is CSVEDWGQKNIQYF.